This T cell receptor (beta chain) was found in a study of blood T cell repertoires in COVID-19. Study overall: Both acute and convalescent COVID-19 samples were obtained from the United States, Italy and Spain.

As processed by the authors: Reference gene primer amplification gave nucleated cell count estimates. The protocol was immunoSEQ multiplex PCR, while the TCRdb copy is restricted to in-frame clones and leaves out a portion. Clone size and V and J calls were adopted from that table, with D and trimming inferred from the DNA. The sample holds over 150,000 clones, roughly nine tenths seen once. The receptor was derived from a man aged 45-65 years with acute or convalescent COVID-19. The specimen sequenced was peripheral blood.

The CDR3: CASSLYASSYEQYF. CDR3 in DNA: TGTGCCAGCAGCTTATACGCCAGCTCCTACGAGCAGTACTTC. The genes are TRBV13 and TRBJ2-7, with no clear D. The germline gives CDR1 PRHDT, CDR2 FYEKMQ (reference sequence). V was trimmed by 2 bases and J by 0 bases, leaving 8 bases between them. CDR3 size: 14 residues.